Below are 26 T cell receptor beta chains sequenced from a single sample in a study of CD8+ T cells in alopecia areata. Described treatment: oral pan-JAK inhibitor, 5-10 mg twice daily. Reverse transcribed after extraction, RNA yielded cDNA as the sequencing template. The table came from immunoSEQ multiplex PCR; TCRdb's copy has only in-frame clones and leaves some out. The repertoire includes 150,000 to 250,000 clones, 58% of them detected once, and about 5% sits in the top ten. This specimen consisted of CD4+ T cells sorted from blood, obtained at week 24, from a patient treated with tofacitinib. Receptors originate from a human donor with alopecia areata.

The V and J genes are TRBV4-2 and TRBJ1-1, with D tentatively TRBD1 (6 bases). Per the germline V gene, CDR1 is LGHNA and CDR2 is YNFKEQ. V was pared by 0 bases and J by 7 bases, with 15 bases between. This CDR3 is 15 amino acids long. CDR3 protein: CASSQEAGDTHEAFF. CDR3 DNA: TGTGCCAGCAGCCAAGAAGCAGGGGATACCCATGAAGCTTTCTTT.

The V and J genes are TRBV7-2 and TRBJ2-6; D unclear. With 2 bases removed from V and 0 bases from J, the gap between germline ends came to 2 bases. The germline CDR1 and CDR2 sequences are SGHTA and FQGNSA. The CDR3 runs to 14 residues. The CDR3 region is CASSLNSGANVLTF. CDR3 in DNA: TGTGCCAGCAGCTTAAACTCTGGGGCCAACGTCCTGACTTTC.

The chain carries TRBV29-1 and TRBJ2-1; D may be TRBD2 (5 bases). V was cut by 4 bases and J by 2 bases, with 12 bases left in between. Germline-derived CDR1 and CDR2 are SQVTM and ANQGSEA. The CDR3 runs 14 residues. The CDR3 DNA is TGCAGCGTTGCGCGGAGCGGCCCCTACAATGAGCAGTTCTTC. Residues: CSVARSGPYNEQFF.

The CDR3 region has the DNA TGCAGCGTTGACATAACCGGGACAGGGCTTGGCTACACCTTC. Translated, it gives CSVDITGTGLGYTF. The J gene is TRBJ1-2, the V gene TRBV29-1; 9 bases are a match to TRBD1. This CDR3 is 14 amino acids long. CDR1 SQVTM and CDR2 ANQGSEA come from the germline V gene. Trimming at V came to 3 bases and at J to 7 bases, leaving 9 bases not matched to a gene.

This chain connects TRBV29-1 to TRBJ2-3; unclear D gene. CDR1 and CDR2 from the germline V gene are SQVTM and ANQGSEA. The length of the CDR3 is 13 residues. The germline V and J ends were trimmed by 6 bases and 1 base, with 11 bases remaining between them. CDR3: CSVGGQGTDTQYF. CDR3 sequence (DNA): TGCAGCGTGGGCGGTCAGGGCACAGATACGCAGTATTTT.

This clone was seen a handful of times. CDR3 loop: CASSPDRAASTDTQYF. The CDR3, as DNA: TGCGCCAGCAGCCCAGACAGGGCAGCTAGCACAGATACGCAGTATTTT. The V gene is TRBV5-1, the J gene TRBJ2-3, with TRBD1 matching 7 bases. The V and J ends lost 4 bases and 0 bases, in that order; junction bases with no gene match: 8. Germline V gene lookup returns CDR1 SGHRS and CDR2 YFSETQ. The CDR3 runs to 16 residues.

This clone was seen a handful of times. The chain is built from TRBV4-1 and TRBJ2-7, with TRBD2 as a possible D gene (6 bases). Germline V gene lookup returns CDR1 MGHRA and CDR2 YSYEKL. The CDR3 is 14 residues long. Deletions cut 2 bases from V and 3 bases from J, with 11 bases between. CDR3 in DNA: TGCGCCAGCAGCCAACAGGCGGGATACTACGAGCAGTACTTC. This codes for CASSQQAGYYEQYF.

This clone has just a few counts. The J gene is TRBJ1-6, the V gene TRBV5-4; possibly TRBD1 for D (6 bases). V gave up 0 bases and J gave up 4 bases, with 8 bases separating them. CDR1 and CDR2 (germline): SGHNT, YYREEE (reference sequence). The CDR3 sequence is 15 residues long. This CDR3 is CASSLAGVYNSPLHF. DNA for the CDR3: TGTGCCAGCAGCTTGGCAGGGGTGTATAATTCACCCCTCCACTTT.

This clone was seen a few times. For the CDR3, the DNA is TGTGCCAGCTCACCAACTGCAACTAATGAAAAACTGTTTTTT. Translation gives CASSPTATNEKLFF. The chain employs TRBV18 and TRBJ1-4; D is unresolved. Germline V gene sequence: CDR1 KGHSH, CDR2 LQKENI. CDR3 size: 14 residues. Trimming shortened V by 2 bases and J by 0 bases, and 4 bases separated the two germline ends. The variable domain in full, with the rest retrieved from reference TRBV18 and TRBJ1-4, is NAGVMQNPRHLVRRRGQEARLRCSPMKGHSHVYWYRQLPEEGLKFMVYLQKENIIDESGMPKERFSAEFPKEGPSILRIQQVVRGDSAAYFCASSPTATNEKLFFGSGTQLSVL.

This clone was detected only a few times. This chain joins TRBV7-2 and TRBJ2-3; D is possibly TRBD2 (7 bases). CDR1 and CDR2 from the germline V gene are SGHTA and FQGNSA. Trimming took off 3 bases at V and 1 base at J, with 8 bases between the two ends. The CDR3 is 14 residues long. The CDR3 DNA sequence: TGTGCCAGCAGCTTCGGGGGGCGCACAGATACGCAGTATTTT. It encodes CASSFGGRTDTQYF.

This clone is a singleton in its sample. The chain employs TRBV27 and TRBJ2-5; 10 bases map to TRBD1. V was clipped by 3 bases and J by 9 bases; unmatched bases: 10. CDR1 is MNHEY, CDR2 SMNVEV, per germline (reference sequence). CDR3 length: 15 residues. CDR3 DNA sequence: TGTGCCAGCAGTTTTCTTGGGACAGGGGAGGTAGCCCAGTACTTC. This gives the protein CASSFLGTGEVAQYF.

The chain links TRBV30 to TRBJ1-5; unclear D gene. Germline CDR1 and CDR2: GTSNPN and SVGIG (reference sequence). V shed 5 bases and J shed 6 bases, with 14 bases lying between them. This CDR3 contains 13 residues. The CDR3 sequence: CAWGGQPGQPQHF. The DNA for the CDR3 is TGTGCCTGGGGCGGGCAACCAGGTCAGCCCCAGCATTTT.

This clone was picked up a small number of times. The chain joins TRBV29-1 to TRBJ2-1; 12 bases map to TRBD2. The CDR3 extends over 14 amino acids. The V segment lost 5 bases and the J segment 9 bases; nucleotides outside the gene matches: 8. Per the germline V gene, CDR1 is SQVTM and CDR2 is ANQGSEA. The CDR3 region is CSVLPSGRAGEQFF. The CDR3 bases are TGCAGCGTTCTTCCTAGCGGGAGGGCCGGTGAGCAGTTCTTC.

The chain recombines TRBV2 with TRBJ2-7; 9 nucleotides align to TRBD1. V gave up 5 bases and J gave up 3 bases; unmatched junction bases: 14. This CDR3 contains 17 residues. Germline-derived CDR1 and CDR2 are SNHLY and FYNNEI. CDR3 in amino acids: CASSFSSGTGTLYEQYF. In nucleotides, the CDR3 is TGTGCCAGCAGTTTTTCGTCCGGGACAGGGACACTCTACGAGCAGTACTTC.

V usage is TRBV5-1 and J usage is TRBJ1-6; 7 bases agree with TRBD1. This CDR3 is 15 amino acids long. V shed 4 bases and J 12 bases; nucleotides not matched to a gene: 13. Per germline, CDR1 SGHRS and CDR2 YFSETQ. The CDR3 sequence is CASSRAGQPIVPLHF. Written as DNA, the CDR3 is TGCGCCAGCAGCCGCGCGGGACAGCCGATCGTACCCCTCCACTTT.

The chain is built from TRBV19 and TRBJ1-4; TRBD1 is a possible D gene (5 bases). CDR1 is LNHDA and CDR2 is SQIVND in the germline V gene (reference sequence). The CDR3 consists of 12 residues. Trimming left V 10 bases short and J 5 bases short, with 11 bases between. In nucleotides, the CDR3 is TGTGCCATGCCACAGGTGAATGAAAAACTGTTTTTT. Translated: CAMPQVNEKLFF.

This chain uses TRBV6-6 with TRBJ1-5; D is undetermined. This CDR3 has 15 amino acids. The V gene lost 4 bases and the J gene lost 3 bases, with 13 bases spanning the gap. The germline V gene encodes CDR1 MNHNY and CDR2 SVGAGI (reference sequence). CDR3 nucleotide sequence: TGTGCCAGCAGTTTCCGCCGGGCCACCAATCAGCCCCAGCATTTT. This codes for CASSFRRATNQPQHF.

This chain connects TRBV6-5 to TRBJ1-2; TRBD1 might be the D (5 bases). The CDR3 extends over 13 amino acids. Germline loops: CDR1 MNHEY, CDR2 SVGAGI. The ends were cut back, 8 bases at V and 7 bases at J, with 17 bases in the middle. CDR3 amino acids: CASGREGLGGYTF. CDR3 DNA: TGTGCCAGCGGAAGGGAGGGGTTAGGTGGCTACACCTTC.

DNA of the CDR3: TGTGCCAGCAATACCCGGTCTACGCAGTATTTT. It specifies CASNTRSTQYF. The chain recombines TRBV28 with TRBJ2-3; D call uncertain. The CDR3 is made up of 11 amino acids. The germline V and J ends were trimmed by 7 bases and 8 bases, with 10 bases remaining between them. Germline CDR1 is MDHEN and CDR2 is SYDVKM.

The chain couples TRBV5-1 to TRBJ2-5; D is unresolved. V lost 4 bases and J 2 bases, leaving 0 bases between the germline ends. The CDR3 has 10 amino acids. CDR1 is SGHRS, CDR2 YFSETQ, per germline. CDR3 region: CASSQETQYF. DNA of the CDR3: TGCGCCAGCAGCCAAGAGACCCAGTACTTC.

This rearrangement joins TRBV29-1 to TRBJ2-3, with D hard to call. Germline assignment: CDR1 SQVTM and CDR2 ANQGSEA. V dropped 7 bases and J dropped 4 bases, with 12 bases sitting between them. The CDR3 length is 12 residues. CDR3 loop: CSGYPTADTQYF. CDR3 in DNA: TGCAGCGGTTACCCTACGGCAGATACGCAGTATTTT.

A word on this clone: This CDR3 is also generated by other DNA sequences in the sample. V and J are TRBV7-3 and TRBJ1-1; no reliable D call. V gave up 4 bases and J gave up 1 base, with 7 bases separating them. CDR1 and CDR2 (germline): SGHTA, FQGTGA. CDR3 size: 13 residues. Here the CDR3 reads CASSSSGNTEAFF. The CDR3 bases are TGTGCCAGCAGCTCATCGGGGAACACTGAAGCTTTCTTT.

The V gene is TRBV10-3, the J gene TRBJ2-7; D gene uncertain. Germline CDR1 reads ENHRY; CDR2 reads SYGVKD. This CDR3 is 16 amino acids long. Trimming removed 0 bases at V and 4 bases at J, with 16 bases between. CDR3 region: CAISESGPTTRYEQYF. In DNA, the CDR3 is TGTGCCATCAGTGAGTCTGGGCCCACAACGCGGTACGAGCAGTACTTC.

This clone was counted a few times. The chain couples TRBV28 to TRBJ2-2, with D possibly TRBD1 on 6 matching bases. V was trimmed by 5 bases and J by 6 bases, leaving 7 bases between them. Germline V CDR1 and CDR2: MDHEN, SYDVKM. The CDR3 contains 12 residues. This CDR3 is CASSQGSGELFF. As DNA, the CDR3 is TGTGCCAGCAGTCAGGGGTCCGGGGAGCTGTTTTTT.

V is TRBV5-1 and J is TRBJ1-1; TRBD1 might be the D (5 bases). The CDR3 extends over 13 amino acids. Trimming took off 6 bases at V and 1 base at J, with 10 bases between the two ends. The germline V gene has CDR1 SGHRS and CDR2 YFSETQ. DNA of the CDR3: TGCGCCAGCAAAGGACACCAGAACACTGAAGCTTTCTTT. Encoded protein: CASKGHQNTEAFF.

This chain joins TRBV30 and TRBJ1-2; D is undetermined. Trimming removed 0 bases at V and 5 bases at J, with 7 bases between. Germline CDR1 is GTSNPN and CDR2 is SVGIG (reference sequence). The CDR3 contains 12 residues. CDR3 residues: CAWSVAGYGYTF. For the CDR3, the DNA is TGTGCCTGGAGTGTTGCGGGATATGGCTACACCTTC.